A selection of T cell receptor beta chains follows, all from one sample in a study of memory CD4+ T cells and cytomegalovirus serostatus. Clones were sequenced by immunoSEQ multiplex PCR, and TCRdb holds only the in-frame ones, with some missing. The data contain 56,000 or so clones, roughly four fifths of them singletons. Source material: memory CD4+ T cells from blood. All receptors derive from an adult in good health and CMV-seronegative. Both conserved end residues are part of each CDR3. Fields, in order: V gene, clone size, D gene, J gene, CDR3 protein, CDR3 DNA. D genes are given only for firm matches. The size entry is marked missing in some rows and otherwise reads once, few, many or a size class.

TRBV5-4	NA	NA	TRBJ2-6	CASSFGSSGANVLTF	TGTGCCAGCAGCTTCGGCAGCTCTGGGGCCAACGTCCTGACTTTC
TRBV10-3	NA	TRBD2	TRBJ2-1	CAIRDSGGAYEQFF	TGTGCCATCAGGGATAGCGGGGGGGCCTATGAGCAGTTCTTC
TRBV25-1	NA	NA	TRBJ2-1	CASSVSDAERSYNEQFF	TGTGCCAGCAGTGTCAGCGACGCGGAGCGCTCCTACAATGAGCAGTTCTTC
TRBV28	few	TRBD2	TRBJ2-5	CASSPLGGRLQETQYF	TGTGCCAGCAGCCCCTTGGGCGGGAGGCTCCAAGAGACCCAGTACTTC
TRBV2	once	NA	TRBJ2-2	CASRPDWNTGELFF	TGTGCCAGTAGACCCGACTGGAACACCGGGGAGCTGTTTTTT
TRBV9	NA	NA	TRBJ2-3	CASSTQTDTQYF	TGTGCCAGCAGCACCCAGACAGATACGCAGTATTTT
TRBV7-9	few	TRBD1	TRBJ2-5	CASSARRQGNLETQYF	TGTGCCAGCAGCGCTCGTCGACAGGGGAATTTGGAGACCCAGTACTTC
TRBV4-1	NA	NA	TRBJ1-1	CASSQGGAGVNTEAFF	TGCGCCAGCAGCCAAGGAGGGGCAGGAGTGAACACTGAAGCTTTCTTT
TRBV4-1	NA	TRBD1	TRBJ2-7	CASSQEPGQGSSQYF	TGCGCCAGCAGCCAAGAACCGGGACAGGGGTCATCTCAGTACTTC
TRBV25-1	NA	NA	TRBJ2-6	CASSGGSGANVLTF	TGTGCCAGCAGTGGTGGCTCTGGGGCCAACGTCCTGACTTTC
TRBV7-2	once	TRBD1	TRBJ1-2	CASSFVDRSGDYGYTF	TGTGCCAGCAGCTTTGTGGACAGGAGTGGTGACTATGGCTACACCTTC
TRBV6-5	NA	NA	TRBJ1-5	CASRGQRHQPQHF	TGTGCCAGCAGGGGGCAGAGACATCAGCCCCAGCATTTT
TRBV4-3	NA	NA	TRBJ1-6	CASSQGGTSYNSPLHF	TGCGCCAGCAGCCAAGGGGGGACAAGCTATAATTCACCCCTCCACTTT
TRBV5-6	once	NA	TRBJ1-2	CASSDDTGWGRGGYTF	TGTGCCAGCAGCGACGATACAGGCTGGGGAAGGGGTGGCTACACCTTC
TRBV7-2	NA	TRBD1	TRBJ2-1	CASSLRGTGGNEQFF	TGTGCCAGCAGCTTAAGGGGGACAGGGGGCAATGAGCAGTTCTTC
TRBV28	NA	NA	TRBJ2-7	CASRASGQSSYEQYF	TGTGCCAGCAGAGCCAGCGGGCAAAGCTCCTACGAGCAGTACTTC
TRBV4-1	few	NA	TRBJ1-5	CASSQATGRGNQPQHF	TGCGCCAGCAGCCAAGCGACGGGTCGCGGCAATCAGCCCCAGCATTTT
TRBV9	NA	NA	TRBJ1-2	CASSAVPGRANYGYTF	TGTGCCAGCAGCGCTGTACCCGGACGAGCTAACTATGGCTACACCTTC
TRBV5-1	once	TRBD1	TRBJ1-2	CASSLGQGKGYTF	TGCGCCAGCAGCCTAGGACAGGGGAAAGGCTACACCTTC
TRBV11-2	NA	NA	TRBJ1-1	CASSLVRGTEAFF	TGTGCCAGCAGCTTAGTTCGGGGGACTGAAGCTTTCTTT
TRBV7-2	NA	NA	TRBJ2-1	CASSKGQRNSGNEQFF	TGTGCCAGCAGCAAGGGACAACGGAATTCTGGAAATGAGCAGTTCTTC
TRBV7-6	NA	NA	TRBJ2-7	CASSLLVASYEQYF	TGTGCCAGCAGCTTACTGGTCGCCTCCTACGAGCAGTACTTC
TRBV9	few	NA	TRBJ1-6	CASSVHATDSPLHF	TGTGCCAGCAGCGTACACGCGACTGATTCACCCCTCCACTTT
TRBV5-1	NA	NA	TRBJ1-1	CASSLDPVAGQAFF	TGCGCCAGCAGCTTGGATCCAGTTGCGGGACAAGCTTTCTTT
TRBV7-6	once	TRBD1	TRBJ2-5	CASSPLGAGGSQYF	TGTGCCAGCAGCCCACTAGGGGCAGGGGGATCCCAGTACTTC
TRBV19	NA	TRBD1	TRBJ2-7	CASRGQLGGPYEQYF	TGTGCCAGCAGGGGACAGCTAGGAGGTCCCTACGAGCAGTACTTC
TRBV5-5	NA	NA	TRBJ1-2	CASSLGGSGRGYTF	TGTGCCAGCAGCTTGGGGGGTTCCGGAAGAGGCTACACCTTC
TRBV6-6	NA	TRBD1	TRBJ1-2	CASSSGQGYGYTF	TGTGCCAGCAGTTCGGGACAGGGCTATGGCTACACCTTC
TRBV7-2	NA	NA	TRBJ2-2	CASSLGVWRNTGELFF	TGTGCCAGCAGCTTAGGTGTCTGGAGGAACACCGGGGAGCTGTTTTTT